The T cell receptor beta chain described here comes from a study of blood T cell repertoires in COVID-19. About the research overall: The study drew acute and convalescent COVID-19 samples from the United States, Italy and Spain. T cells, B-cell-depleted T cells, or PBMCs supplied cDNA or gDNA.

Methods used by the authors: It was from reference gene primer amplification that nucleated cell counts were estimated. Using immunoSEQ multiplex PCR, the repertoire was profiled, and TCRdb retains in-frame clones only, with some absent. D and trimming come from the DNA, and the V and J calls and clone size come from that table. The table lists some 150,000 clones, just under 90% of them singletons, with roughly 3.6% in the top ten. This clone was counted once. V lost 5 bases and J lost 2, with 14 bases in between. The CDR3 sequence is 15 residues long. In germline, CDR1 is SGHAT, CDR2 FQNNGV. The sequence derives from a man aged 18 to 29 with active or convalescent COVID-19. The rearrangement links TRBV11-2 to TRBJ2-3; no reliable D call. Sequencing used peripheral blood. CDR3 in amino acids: CASSHQDWFTDTQYF. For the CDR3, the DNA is TGTGCCAGCAGCCATCAAGACTGGTTCACAGATACGCAGTATTTT.